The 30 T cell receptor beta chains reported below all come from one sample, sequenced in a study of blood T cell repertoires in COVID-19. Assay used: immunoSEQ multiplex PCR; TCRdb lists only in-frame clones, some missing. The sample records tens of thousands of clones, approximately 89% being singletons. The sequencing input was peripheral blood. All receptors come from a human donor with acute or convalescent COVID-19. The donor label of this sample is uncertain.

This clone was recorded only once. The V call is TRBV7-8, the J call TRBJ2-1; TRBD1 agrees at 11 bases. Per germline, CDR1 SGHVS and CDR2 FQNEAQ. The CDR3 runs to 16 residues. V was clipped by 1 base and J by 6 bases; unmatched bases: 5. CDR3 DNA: TGTGCCAGCAGCTTAGGATCCGGGACAGGGGGCAATGAGCAGTTCTTC. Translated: CASSLGSGTGGNEQFF.

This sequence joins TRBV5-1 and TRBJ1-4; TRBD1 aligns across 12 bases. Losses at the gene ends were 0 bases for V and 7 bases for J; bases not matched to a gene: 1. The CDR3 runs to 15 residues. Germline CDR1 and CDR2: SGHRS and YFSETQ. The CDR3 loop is CASSLGDRGLEKLFF. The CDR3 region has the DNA TGCGCCAGCAGCTTGGGGGACAGGGGGCTTGAAAAACTGTTTTTT.

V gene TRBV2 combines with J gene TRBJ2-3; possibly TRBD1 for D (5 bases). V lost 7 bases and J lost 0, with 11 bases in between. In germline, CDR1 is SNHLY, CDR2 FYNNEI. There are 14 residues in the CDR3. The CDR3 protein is CASNPGQSTDTQYF. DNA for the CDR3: TGTGCCAGCAACCCAGGACAAAGCACAGATACGCAGTATTTT.

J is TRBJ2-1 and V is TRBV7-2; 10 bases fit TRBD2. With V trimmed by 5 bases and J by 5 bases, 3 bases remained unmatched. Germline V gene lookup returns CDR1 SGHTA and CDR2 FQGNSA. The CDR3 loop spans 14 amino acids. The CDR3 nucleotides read TGTGCCAGCAGCCGGCTAGCGGGGGACAATGAGCAGTTCTTC. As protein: CASSRLAGDNEQFF.

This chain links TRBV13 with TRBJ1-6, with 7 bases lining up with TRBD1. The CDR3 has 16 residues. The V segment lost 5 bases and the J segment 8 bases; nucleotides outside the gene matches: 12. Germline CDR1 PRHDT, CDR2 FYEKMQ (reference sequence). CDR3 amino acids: CASSQQQGPADSPLHF. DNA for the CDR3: TGTGCCAGCAGCCAACAACAGGGGCCTGCGGATTCACCCCTCCACTTT.

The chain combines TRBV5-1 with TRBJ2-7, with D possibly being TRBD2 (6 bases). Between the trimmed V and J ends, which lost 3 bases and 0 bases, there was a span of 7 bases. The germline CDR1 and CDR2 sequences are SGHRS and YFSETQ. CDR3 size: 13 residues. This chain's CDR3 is CASSWRASYEQYF. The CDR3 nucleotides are TGCGCCAGCAGCTGGAGGGCCTCCTACGAGCAGTACTTC.

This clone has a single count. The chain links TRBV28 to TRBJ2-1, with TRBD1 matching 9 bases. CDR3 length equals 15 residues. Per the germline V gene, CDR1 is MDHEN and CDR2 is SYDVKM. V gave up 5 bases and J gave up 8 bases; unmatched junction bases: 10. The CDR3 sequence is CASSPRGTGGYEQFF. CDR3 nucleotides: TGTGCCAGCAGTCCGAGGGGAACAGGGGGCTATGAGCAGTTCTTC.

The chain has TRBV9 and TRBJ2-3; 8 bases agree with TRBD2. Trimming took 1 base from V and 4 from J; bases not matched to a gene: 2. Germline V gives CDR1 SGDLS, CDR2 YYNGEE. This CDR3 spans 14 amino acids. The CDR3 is CASSVPGLADTQYF. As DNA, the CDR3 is TGTGCCAGCAGCGTACCGGGACTAGCAGATACGCAGTATTTT.

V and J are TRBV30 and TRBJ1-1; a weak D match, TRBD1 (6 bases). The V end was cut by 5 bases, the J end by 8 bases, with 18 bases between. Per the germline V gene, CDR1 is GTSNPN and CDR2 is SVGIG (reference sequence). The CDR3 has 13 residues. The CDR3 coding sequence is TGTGCCTGGGCACTTACAGGGATTACCGAAGCTTTCTTT. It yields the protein CAWALTGITEAFF.

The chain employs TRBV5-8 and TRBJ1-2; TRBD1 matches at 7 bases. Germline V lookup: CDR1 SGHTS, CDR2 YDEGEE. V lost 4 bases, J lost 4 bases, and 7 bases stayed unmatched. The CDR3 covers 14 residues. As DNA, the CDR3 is TGTGCCAGCAGCCGGACAGGCATTCGCTATGGCTACACCTTC. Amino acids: CASSRTGIRYGYTF.

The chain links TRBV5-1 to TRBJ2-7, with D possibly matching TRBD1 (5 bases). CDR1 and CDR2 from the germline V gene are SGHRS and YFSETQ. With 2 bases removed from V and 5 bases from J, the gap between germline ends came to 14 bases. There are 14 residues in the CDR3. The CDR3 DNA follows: TGCGCCAGCAGCTTTAAGGCAGGGCACAACGAGCAGTACTTC. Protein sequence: CASSFKAGHNEQYF.

The CDR3 sequence is CASSFTGLNTEAFF. The DNA for the CDR3 is TGTGCCAGCAGCTTCACAGGCCTGAACACTGAAGCTTTCTTT. This chain uses TRBV7-2 with TRBJ1-1; TRBD1 might be the D (5 bases). Between the trimmed V and J ends, which lost 3 bases and 0 bases, there was a span of 8 bases. The CDR3 runs to 14 residues. The germline gives CDR1 SGHTA, CDR2 FQGNSA.

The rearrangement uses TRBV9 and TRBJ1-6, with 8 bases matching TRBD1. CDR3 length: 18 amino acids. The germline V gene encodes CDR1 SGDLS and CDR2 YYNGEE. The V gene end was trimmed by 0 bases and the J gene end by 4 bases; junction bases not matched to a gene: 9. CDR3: CASSVATGGGPYNSPLHF. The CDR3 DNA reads TGTGCCAGCAGCGTAGCAACAGGGGGAGGCCCTTATAATTCACCCCTCCACTTT.

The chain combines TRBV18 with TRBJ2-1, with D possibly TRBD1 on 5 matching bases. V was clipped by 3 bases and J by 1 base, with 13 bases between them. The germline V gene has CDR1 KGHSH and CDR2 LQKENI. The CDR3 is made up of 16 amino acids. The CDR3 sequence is CASSPLTRGSYNEQFF. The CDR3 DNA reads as TGTGCCAGCTCACCCTTGACAAGGGGATCCTACAATGAGCAGTTCTTC.

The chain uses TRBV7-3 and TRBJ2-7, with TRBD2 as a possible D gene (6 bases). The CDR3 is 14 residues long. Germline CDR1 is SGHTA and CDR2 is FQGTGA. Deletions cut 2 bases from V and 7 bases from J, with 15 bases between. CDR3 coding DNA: TGTGCCAGCAGCTTAGTGGGGACTCCGGGGGAGCAGTACTTC. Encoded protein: CASSLVGTPGEQYF.

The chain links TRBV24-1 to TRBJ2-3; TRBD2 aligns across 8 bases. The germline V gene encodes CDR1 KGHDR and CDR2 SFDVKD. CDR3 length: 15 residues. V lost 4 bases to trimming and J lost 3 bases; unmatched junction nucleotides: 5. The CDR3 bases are TGTGCCACCAGTGACCGGGGGGGGGCAACAGATACGCAGTATTTT. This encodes CATSDRGGATDTQYF.

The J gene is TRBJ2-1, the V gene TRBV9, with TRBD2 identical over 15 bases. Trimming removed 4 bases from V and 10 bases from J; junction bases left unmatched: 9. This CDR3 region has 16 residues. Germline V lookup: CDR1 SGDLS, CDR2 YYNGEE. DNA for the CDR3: TGTGCCAGCAGCCCTCGGACTAGCGGGGGGGCCGGGGAGCAGTTCTTC. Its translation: CASSPRTSGGAGEQFF.

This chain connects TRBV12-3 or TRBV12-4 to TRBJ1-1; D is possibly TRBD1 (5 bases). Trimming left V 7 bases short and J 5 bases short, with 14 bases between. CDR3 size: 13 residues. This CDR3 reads CASTDQGWTEAFF. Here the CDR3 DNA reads TGTGCCAGCACGGATCAGGGCTGGACTGAAGCTTTCTTT.

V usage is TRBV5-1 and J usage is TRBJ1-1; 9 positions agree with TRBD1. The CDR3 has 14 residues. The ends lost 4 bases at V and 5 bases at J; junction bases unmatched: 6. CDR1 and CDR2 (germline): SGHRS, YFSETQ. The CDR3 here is CASSGGTGRTEAFF. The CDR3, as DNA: TGCGCCAGCAGCGGCGGGACAGGGCGTACTGAAGCTTTCTTT. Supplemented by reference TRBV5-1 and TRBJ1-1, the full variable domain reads KAGVTQTPRYLIKTRGQQVTLSCSPISGHRSVSWYQQTPGQGLQFLFEYFSETQRNKGNFPGRFSGRQFSNSRSEMNVSTLELGDSALYLCASSGGTGRTEAFFGQGTRLTVV.

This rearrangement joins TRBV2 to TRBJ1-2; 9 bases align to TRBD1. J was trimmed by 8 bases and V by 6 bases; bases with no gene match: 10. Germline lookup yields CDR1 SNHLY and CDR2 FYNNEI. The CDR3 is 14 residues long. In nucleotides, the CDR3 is TGTGCCAGCAGAGGTACAGGGGGCTCGGAGGGCTACACCTTC. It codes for CASRGTGGSEGYTF. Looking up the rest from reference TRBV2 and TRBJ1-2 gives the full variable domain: EPEVTQTPSHQVTQMGQEVILRCVPISNHLYFYWYRQILGQKVEFLVSFYNNEISEKSEIFDDQFSVERPDGSNFTLKIRSTKLEDSAMYFCASRGTGGSEGYTFGSGTRLTVV.

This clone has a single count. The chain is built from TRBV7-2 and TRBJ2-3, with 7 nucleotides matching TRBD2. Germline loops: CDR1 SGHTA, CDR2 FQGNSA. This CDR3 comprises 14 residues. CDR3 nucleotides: TGTGCTTCAAGTAGGGCGGGGGTCACGAATACGCAGTATTTT. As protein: CASSRAGVTNTQYF.

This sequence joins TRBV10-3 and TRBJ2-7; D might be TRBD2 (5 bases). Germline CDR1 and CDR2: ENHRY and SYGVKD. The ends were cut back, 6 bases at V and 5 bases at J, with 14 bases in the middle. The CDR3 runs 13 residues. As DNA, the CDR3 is TGTGCCATCAGCCGCCCTCCGGAGGACGAGCAGTACTTC. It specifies CAISRPPEDEQYF.

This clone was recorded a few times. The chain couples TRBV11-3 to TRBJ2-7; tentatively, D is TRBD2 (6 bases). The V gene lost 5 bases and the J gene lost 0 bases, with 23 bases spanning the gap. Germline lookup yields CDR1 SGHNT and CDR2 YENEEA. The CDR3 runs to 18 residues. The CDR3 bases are TGTGCCAGCAGCCCTTTAAGGGGATGGGACTCGAGCTCCTACGAGCAGTACTTC. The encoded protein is CASSPLRGWDSSSYEQYF.

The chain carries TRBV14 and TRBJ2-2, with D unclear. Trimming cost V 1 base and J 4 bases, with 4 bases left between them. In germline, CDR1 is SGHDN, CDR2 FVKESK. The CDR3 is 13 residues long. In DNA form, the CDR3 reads TGTGCCAGCAGCCAAGCTACCACCGGGGAGCTGTTTTTT. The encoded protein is CASSQATTGELFF.

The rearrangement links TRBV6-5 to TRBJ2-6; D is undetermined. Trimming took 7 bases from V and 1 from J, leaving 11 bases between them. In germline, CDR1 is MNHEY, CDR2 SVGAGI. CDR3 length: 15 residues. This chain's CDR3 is CASTLQMSGANVLTF. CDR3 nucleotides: TGTGCCAGCACCCTCCAGATGTCTGGGGCCAACGTCCTGACTTTC.

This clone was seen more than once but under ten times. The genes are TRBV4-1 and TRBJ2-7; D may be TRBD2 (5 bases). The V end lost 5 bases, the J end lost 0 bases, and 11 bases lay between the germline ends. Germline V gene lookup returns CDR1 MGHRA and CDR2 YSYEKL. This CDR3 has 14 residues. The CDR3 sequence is CASSWTGSSYEQYF. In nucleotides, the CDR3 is TGCGCCAGCAGCTGGACGGGGAGCTCCTACGAGCAGTACTTC.

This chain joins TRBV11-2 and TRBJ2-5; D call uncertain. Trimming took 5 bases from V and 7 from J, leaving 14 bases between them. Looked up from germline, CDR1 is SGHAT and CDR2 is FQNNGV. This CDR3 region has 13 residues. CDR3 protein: CASSPHPGGTQYF. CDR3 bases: TGTGCCAGCAGCCCCCACCCCGGTGGGACCCAGTACTTC.

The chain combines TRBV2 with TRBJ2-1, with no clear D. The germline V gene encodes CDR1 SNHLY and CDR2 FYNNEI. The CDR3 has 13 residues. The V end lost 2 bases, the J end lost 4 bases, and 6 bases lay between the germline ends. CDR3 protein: CASSEKTYNEQFF. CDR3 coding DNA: TGTGCCAGCAGTGAAAAGACATACAATGAGCAGTTCTTC.

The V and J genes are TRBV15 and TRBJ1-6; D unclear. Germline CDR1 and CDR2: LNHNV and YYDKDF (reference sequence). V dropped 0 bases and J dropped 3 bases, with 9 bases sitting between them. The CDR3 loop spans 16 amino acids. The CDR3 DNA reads TGTGCCACCAGCAGAGATCTCCGGGGCTATAATTCACCCCTCCACTTT. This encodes CATSRDLRGYNSPLHF.

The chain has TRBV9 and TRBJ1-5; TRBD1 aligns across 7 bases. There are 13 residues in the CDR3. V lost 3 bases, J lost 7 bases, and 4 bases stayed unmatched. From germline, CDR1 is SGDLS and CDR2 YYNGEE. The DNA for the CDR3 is TGTGCCAGCAGCGCCCGACAGGGACAGCCCCAGCATTTT. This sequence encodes CASSARQGQPQHF.